These T cell receptor beta chains were read from a single sample in a study of T cell responses to AZD1222 COVID-19 vaccine. The repertoire was sequenced with immunoSEQ multiplex PCR; TCRdb's copy has only in-frame clones and lacks some. This table holds some 180,000 clones, approximately 90% found once. This material consisted of peripheral blood, taken 28 days after the second AZD1222 dose. Receptors were obtained from an adult who received the AZD1222 COVID-19 vaccine. The CDR3 runs from the conserved cysteine through the conserved F or W. Fields, in order: clone size, V gene, D gene, CDR3 length, J gene, CDR3 DNA, CDR3 protein. A D gene is named only where the DNA matches it firmly. Where a row states a size, it is once, few, many or the class of an expanded clone; other rows omit it.

abundance: NA
v_gene: TRBV27
d_gene: TRBD1
len: 15
j_gene: TRBJ2-7
CDR3nt: TGTGCCAGCAGTTTGGGATGGACAGGGGAACACGAGCAGTACTTC
CDR3aa: CASSLGWTGEHEQYF

abundance: NA
v_gene: TRBV9
d_gene: NA
len: 15
j_gene: TRBJ1-1
CDR3nt: TGTGCCAGCAGCGTAGGAGGACAGTTGAACACTGAAGCTTTCTTT
CDR3aa: CASSVGGQLNTEAFF

abundance: NA
v_gene: TRBV27
d_gene: NA
len: 14
j_gene: TRBJ1-2
CDR3nt: TGTGCCAGCAGACGAGGCGGGGGCGACTATGGCTACACCTTC
CDR3aa: CASRRGGGDYGYTF

abundance: NA
v_gene: TRBV29-1
d_gene: NA
len: 12
j_gene: TRBJ1-4
CDR3nt: TGCAGCGCCGGGGCAGGGAGGGAAAAACTGTTTTTT
CDR3aa: CSAGAGREKLFF

abundance: NA
v_gene: TRBV7-7
d_gene: NA
len: 13
j_gene: TRBJ2-5
CDR3nt: TGTGCTAGCAGCTTAGGCCGACAAGAGACCCAGTACTTC
CDR3aa: CASSLGRQETQYF

abundance: NA
v_gene: TRBV30
d_gene: NA
len: 13
j_gene: TRBJ1-5
CDR3nt: TGTGCCTGGAATATTAATCAGGGTCAGCCCCAGCATTTT
CDR3aa: CAWNINQGQPQHF

abundance: NA
v_gene: TRBV27
d_gene: NA
len: 16
j_gene: TRBJ1-5
CDR3nt: TGTGCCAGCAGTCCTTCCAGGGGAAGAGGGCATCAGCCCCAGCATTTT
CDR3aa: CASSPSRGRGHQPQHF

abundance: NA
v_gene: TRBV10-3
d_gene: TRBD1
len: 14
j_gene: TRBJ2-3
CDR3nt: TGTGCCATCAGTGCGACAGGGGACACAGATACGCAGTATTTT
CDR3aa: CAISATGDTDTQYF

abundance: NA
v_gene: TRBV2
d_gene: NA
len: 16
j_gene: TRBJ1-3
CDR3nt: TGTGCCAGCCAAGGGGCCCCTAGGTCCCCTGGAAACACCATATATTTT
CDR3aa: CASQGAPRSPGNTIYF

abundance: NA
v_gene: TRBV7-6
d_gene: TRBD2
len: 15
j_gene: TRBJ2-3
CDR3nt: TGTGCCAGCAGCCCTAGCGGGGGTCACACAGATACGCAGTATTTT
CDR3aa: CASSPSGGHTDTQYF

abundance: once
v_gene: TRBV5-1
d_gene: NA
len: 14
j_gene: TRBJ2-7
CDR3nt: TGCGCCAGCAGCTTAGGGGTAGGGTCCTACGAGCAGTACTTC
CDR3aa: CASSLGVGSYEQYF

abundance: NA
v_gene: TRBV7-4
d_gene: TRBD2
len: 16
j_gene: TRBJ2-7
CDR3nt: TGTGCCAGCAGCCACTTAGCGGGAGGGAGGGGCTACGAGCAGTACTTC
CDR3aa: CASSHLAGGRGYEQYF

abundance: NA
v_gene: TRBV5-1
d_gene: TRBD1
len: 13
j_gene: TRBJ1-2
CDR3nt: TGCGCCAGCAGCTTCCGACAGGGCGATGGCTACACCTTC
CDR3aa: CASSFRQGDGYTF

abundance: NA
v_gene: TRBV6-5
d_gene: TRBD1
len: 15
j_gene: TRBJ2-1
CDR3nt: TGTGCCAGCAGTCAACTACGGACAGGGAGCGATGAGCAGTTCTTC
CDR3aa: CASSQLRTGSDEQFF

abundance: few
v_gene: TRBV27
d_gene: TRBD1
len: 14
j_gene: TRBJ2-2
CDR3nt: TGTGCCAGCAGTTTTGACAGGGTAACCGGGGAGCTGTTTTTT
CDR3aa: CASSFDRVTGELFF

abundance: NA
v_gene: TRBV11-3
d_gene: NA
len: 15
j_gene: TRBJ2-1
CDR3nt: TGTGCCAGCAGCTTGAGAACTAGCTTAATCAATGAGCAGTTCTTC
CDR3aa: CASSLRTSLINEQFF

abundance: NA
v_gene: TRBV5-1
d_gene: NA
len: 13
j_gene: TRBJ2-7
CDR3nt: TGCGCCAGCAGTTTGGGCGGCGGAAGGGAGCAGTACTTC
CDR3aa: CASSLGGGREQYF

abundance: NA
v_gene: TRBV6-5
d_gene: TRBD2
len: 15
j_gene: TRBJ2-3
CDR3nt: TGTGCCAGCAACGGGGGGGGCCATAGCACAGATACGCAGTATTTT
CDR3aa: CASNGGGHSTDTQYF

abundance: NA
v_gene: TRBV5-1
d_gene: NA
len: 14
j_gene: TRBJ1-1
CDR3nt: TGCGCCAGCAGCTTGTCTCATGGCAGACGCGAAGCTTTCTTT
CDR3aa: CASSLSHGRREAFF

abundance: few
v_gene: TRBV5-4
d_gene: TRBD1
len: 17
j_gene: TRBJ1-2
CDR3nt: TGTGCCAGCAGGTACAGGGACAGTGAACAGCAGTCCTATGGCTACACCTTC
CDR3aa: CASRYRDSEQQSYGYTF

abundance: few
v_gene: TRBV24-1
d_gene: NA
len: 13
j_gene: TRBJ1-1
CDR3nt: TGTGCCACCATGAACAGGTTCGGAACTGAAGCTTTCTTT
CDR3aa: CATMNRFGTEAFF

abundance: few
v_gene: TRBV5-1
d_gene: TRBD2
len: 15
j_gene: TRBJ2-1
CDR3nt: TGCGCCAGCAGGGGGGAGGGCAGATTTTACAATGAGCAGTTCTTC
CDR3aa: CASRGEGRFYNEQFF

abundance: NA
v_gene: TRBV7-8
d_gene: TRBD1
len: 16
j_gene: TRBJ2-1
CDR3nt: TGTGCCAGCAGCTACCTGAGAGGACAGGGCCCCAATGAGCAGTTCTTC
CDR3aa: CASSYLRGQGPNEQFF

abundance: NA
v_gene: TRBV6-5
d_gene: TRBD1
len: 15
j_gene: TRBJ2-7
CDR3nt: TGTGCCACCCGACCCGGGACAGGGGGTTTCTACGAGCAGTACTTC
CDR3aa: CATRPGTGGFYEQYF

abundance: NA
v_gene: TRBV6-5
d_gene: NA
len: 15
j_gene: TRBJ1-4
CDR3nt: TGTGCCAGCAGTTACGCGGGGCAGGGCTCTGAAAAACTGTTTTTT
CDR3aa: CASSYAGQGSEKLFF

abundance: NA
v_gene: TRBV28
d_gene: NA
len: 14
j_gene: TRBJ2-2
CDR3nt: TGTGCCAGCATAAGGATCGGGGTTGCCGGGGAGCTGTTTTTT
CDR3aa: CASIRIGVAGELFF

abundance: NA
v_gene: TRBV9
d_gene: TRBD1
len: 15
j_gene: TRBJ1-1
CDR3nt: TGTGCCAGCAGCAGAAATACAGGGGGGCGGACTGAAGCTTTCTTT
CDR3aa: CASSRNTGGRTEAFF

abundance: NA
v_gene: TRBV2
d_gene: NA
len: 15
j_gene: TRBJ1-4
CDR3nt: TGTGCCAGCACGGGGCAGGGTTTAACTAATGAAAAACTGTTTTTT
CDR3aa: CASTGQGLTNEKLFF

abundance: NA
v_gene: TRBV6-5
d_gene: NA
len: 15
j_gene: TRBJ1-1
CDR3nt: TGTGCCAGCAGTTTAGGTGACAGGTTACTGACCGAAGCTTTCTTT
CDR3aa: CASSLGDRLLTEAFF

abundance: NA
v_gene: TRBV29-1
d_gene: NA
len: 15
j_gene: TRBJ1-2
CDR3nt: TGCAGCGTTGTCCTGGGGGCAGGGGTTCAAGGGGGCTACACCTTC
CDR3aa: CSVVLGAGVQGGYTF

abundance: NA
v_gene: TRBV10-3
d_gene: NA
len: 13
j_gene: TRBJ1-2
CDR3nt: TGTGCCATCACCTTGTGGCAGGGGCATGGCTACACCTTC
CDR3aa: CAITLWQGHGYTF

abundance: NA
v_gene: TRBV10-3
d_gene: NA
len: 13
j_gene: TRBJ2-7
CDR3nt: TGTGCCATCAGTGCGGGGGTACTCTACGAGCAGTACTTC
CDR3aa: CAISAGVLYEQYF

abundance: NA
v_gene: TRBV18
d_gene: NA
len: 16
j_gene: TRBJ2-3
CDR3nt: TGTGCCAGCTCACCCCTTCCCCGGGGTGAGACAGATACGCAGTATTTT
CDR3aa: CASSPLPRGETDTQYF

abundance: NA
v_gene: TRBV10-1
d_gene: NA
len: 13
j_gene: TRBJ1-2
CDR3nt: TGCGCCAGCAGTGAGTCGACAAACTATGGCTACACCTTC
CDR3aa: CASSESTNYGYTF

abundance: NA
v_gene: TRBV27
d_gene: TRBD1
len: 16
j_gene: TRBJ1-6
CDR3nt: TGTGCCAGCAGTATGACAGGGCGCACCTATAATTCACCCCTCCACTTT
CDR3aa: CASSMTGRTYNSPLHF

abundance: NA
v_gene: TRBV6-5
d_gene: NA
len: 13
j_gene: TRBJ1-2
CDR3nt: TGTGCCAGCAGTAGGGCAGGCTTCTATGGCTACACCTTC
CDR3aa: CASSRAGFYGYTF

abundance: few
v_gene: TRBV18
d_gene: NA
len: 12
j_gene: TRBJ2-7
CDR3nt: TGTGCCAGCTCACCGGGCAGCTACGAGCAGTACTTC
CDR3aa: CASSPGSYEQYF

abundance: once
v_gene: TRBV5-4
d_gene: NA
len: 14
j_gene: TRBJ2-7
CDR3nt: TGTGCCAGCAGCTTCGGGGGGCCCCGTTACGAGCAGTACTTC
CDR3aa: CASSFGGPRYEQYF

abundance: NA
v_gene: TRBV6-4
d_gene: NA
len: 16
j_gene: TRBJ1-3
CDR3nt: TGTGCCAGCAGTGACTACCACGGGACACGGAAAAACACCATATATTTT
CDR3aa: CASSDYHGTRKNTIYF

abundance: NA
v_gene: TRBV5-1
d_gene: TRBD1
len: 18
j_gene: TRBJ2-3
CDR3nt: TGCGCCAGCAGCCAGGGGCAGGGGGCGACCCCCTACACAGATACGCAGTATTTT
CDR3aa: CASSQGQGATPYTDTQYF

abundance: NA
v_gene: TRBV6-1
d_gene: NA
len: 16
j_gene: TRBJ2-1
CDR3nt: TGTGCCAGCAGTGAATTTGGCGGGGGCCGTATCTATGAGCAGTTCTTC
CDR3aa: CASSEFGGGRIYEQFF

abundance: NA
v_gene: TRBV6-6
d_gene: TRBD2
len: 19
j_gene: TRBJ2-5
CDR3nt: TGTGCCAGCAGTCCTGGGACTAGCGGGGCCCTCACGGGGGAAGAGACCCAGTACTTC
CDR3aa: CASSPGTSGALTGEETQYF